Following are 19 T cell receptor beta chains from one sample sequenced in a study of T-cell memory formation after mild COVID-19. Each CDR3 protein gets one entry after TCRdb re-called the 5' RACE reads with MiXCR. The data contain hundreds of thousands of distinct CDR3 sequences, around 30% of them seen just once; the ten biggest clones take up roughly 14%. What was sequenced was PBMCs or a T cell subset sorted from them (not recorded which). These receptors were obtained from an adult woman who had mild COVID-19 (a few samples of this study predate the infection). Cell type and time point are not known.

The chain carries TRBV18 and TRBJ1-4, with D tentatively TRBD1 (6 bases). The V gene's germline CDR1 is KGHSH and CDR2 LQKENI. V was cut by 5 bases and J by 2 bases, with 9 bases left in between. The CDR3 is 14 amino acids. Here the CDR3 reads CASSAGATNEKLFF. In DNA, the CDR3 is TGTGCCAGCTCAGCGGGGGCGACTAATGAAAAACTGTTTTTT.

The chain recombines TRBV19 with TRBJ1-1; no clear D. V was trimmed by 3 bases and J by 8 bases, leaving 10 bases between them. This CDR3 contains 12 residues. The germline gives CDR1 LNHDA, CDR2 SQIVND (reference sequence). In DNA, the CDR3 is TGTGCCAGTAGTATGCCCCCTCGCGAAGCTTTCTTT. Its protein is CASSMPPREAFF.

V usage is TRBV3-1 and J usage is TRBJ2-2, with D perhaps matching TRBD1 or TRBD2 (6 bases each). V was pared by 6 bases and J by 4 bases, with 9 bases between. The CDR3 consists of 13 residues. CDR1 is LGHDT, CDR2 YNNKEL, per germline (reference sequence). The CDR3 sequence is CASRQGGTGELFF. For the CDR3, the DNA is TGTGCCAGCAGACAGGGAGGCACCGGGGAGCTGTTTTTT. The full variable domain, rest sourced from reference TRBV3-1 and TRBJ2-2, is DTAVSQTPKYLVTQMGNDKSIKCEQNLGHDTMYWYKQDSKKFLKIMFSYNNKELIINETVPNRFSPKSPDKAHLNLHINSLELGDSAVYFCASRQGGTGELFFGEGSRLTVL.

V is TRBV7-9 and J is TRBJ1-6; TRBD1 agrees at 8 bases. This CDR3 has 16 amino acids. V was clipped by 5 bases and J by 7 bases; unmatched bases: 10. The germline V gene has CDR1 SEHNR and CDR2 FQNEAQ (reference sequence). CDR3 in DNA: TGTGCCAGCAGCCGCCAACAGGGGGATGGAAATTCACCCCTCCACTTT. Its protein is CASSRQQGDGNSPLHF. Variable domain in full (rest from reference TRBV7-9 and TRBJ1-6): DTGVSQNPRHKITKRGQNVTFRCDPISEHNRLYWYRQTLGQGPEFLTYFQNEAQLEKSRLLSDRFSAERPKGSFSTLEIQRTEQGDSAMYLCASSRQQGDGNSPLHFGNGTRLTVT.

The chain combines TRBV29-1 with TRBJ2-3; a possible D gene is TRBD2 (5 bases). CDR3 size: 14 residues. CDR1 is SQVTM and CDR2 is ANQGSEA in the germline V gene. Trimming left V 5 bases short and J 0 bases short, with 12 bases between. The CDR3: CSVTGSGSTDTQYF. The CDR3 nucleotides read TGCAGCGTTACGGGAAGCGGTAGCACAGATACGCAGTATTTT.

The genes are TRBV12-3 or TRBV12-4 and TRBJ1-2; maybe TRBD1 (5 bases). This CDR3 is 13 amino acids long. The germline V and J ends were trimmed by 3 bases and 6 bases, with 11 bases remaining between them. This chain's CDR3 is CASSLIAGNGYTF. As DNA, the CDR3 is TGTGCCAGCAGTTTGATAGCAGGGAATGGCTACACCTTC.

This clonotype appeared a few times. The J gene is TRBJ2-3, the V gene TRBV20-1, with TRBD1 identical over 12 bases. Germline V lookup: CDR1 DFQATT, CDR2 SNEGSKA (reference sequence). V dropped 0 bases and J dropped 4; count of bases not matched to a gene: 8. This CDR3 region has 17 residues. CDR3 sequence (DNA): TGCAGTGCTAGAGATCCTCGGGACAGGGGGCCGGCAGATACGCAGTATTTT. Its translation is CSARDPRDRGPADTQYF.

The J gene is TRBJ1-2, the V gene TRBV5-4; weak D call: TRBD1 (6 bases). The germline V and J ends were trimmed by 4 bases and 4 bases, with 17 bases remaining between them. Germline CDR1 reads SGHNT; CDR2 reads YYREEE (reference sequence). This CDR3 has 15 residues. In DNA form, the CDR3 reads TGTGCCAGCAGCACGGCAGGGGTCGGGGGCTATGGCTACACCTTC. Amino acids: CASSTAGVGGYGYTF.

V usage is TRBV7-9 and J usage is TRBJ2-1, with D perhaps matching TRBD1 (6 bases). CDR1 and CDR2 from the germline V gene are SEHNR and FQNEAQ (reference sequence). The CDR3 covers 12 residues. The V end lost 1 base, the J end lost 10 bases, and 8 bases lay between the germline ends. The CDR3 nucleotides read TGTGCCAGCAGCTTAGAGGGGGTCGAGCAGTTCTTC. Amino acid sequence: CASSLEGVEQFF.

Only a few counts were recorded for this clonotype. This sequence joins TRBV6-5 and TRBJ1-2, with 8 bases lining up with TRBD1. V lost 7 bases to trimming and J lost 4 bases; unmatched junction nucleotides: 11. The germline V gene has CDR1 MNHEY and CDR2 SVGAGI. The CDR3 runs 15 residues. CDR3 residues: CASTRRTGSSYGYTF. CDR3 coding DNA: TGTGCCAGCACAAGACGGACAGGGTCCAGCTATGGCTACACCTTC.

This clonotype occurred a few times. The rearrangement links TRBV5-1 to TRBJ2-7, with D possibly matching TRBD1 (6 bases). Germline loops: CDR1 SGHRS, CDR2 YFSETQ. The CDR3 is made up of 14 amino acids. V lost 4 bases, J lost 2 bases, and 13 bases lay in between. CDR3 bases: TGCGCCAGCAGCCCCCAAGGACAGACCTACGAGCAGTACTTC. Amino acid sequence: CASSPQGQTYEQYF.

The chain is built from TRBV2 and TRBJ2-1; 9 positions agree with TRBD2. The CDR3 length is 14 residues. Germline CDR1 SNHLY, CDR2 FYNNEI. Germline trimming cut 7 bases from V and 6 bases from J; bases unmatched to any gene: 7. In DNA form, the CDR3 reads TGTGCCAGCACCCCGGGACTAGCTGTCAATGAGCAGTTCTTC. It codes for CASTPGLAVNEQFF.

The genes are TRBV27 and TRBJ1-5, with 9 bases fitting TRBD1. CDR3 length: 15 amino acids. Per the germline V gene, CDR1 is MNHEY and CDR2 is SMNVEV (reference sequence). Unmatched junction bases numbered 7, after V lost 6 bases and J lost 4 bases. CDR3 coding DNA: TGTGCCAGCAGGGGGTTGGACAGGGGAAATCAGCCCCAGCATTTT. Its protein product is CASRGLDRGNQPQHF.

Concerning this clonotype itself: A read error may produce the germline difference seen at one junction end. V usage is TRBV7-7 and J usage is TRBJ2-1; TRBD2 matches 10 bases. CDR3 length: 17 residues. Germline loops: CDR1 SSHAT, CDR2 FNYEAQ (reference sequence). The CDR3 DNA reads TGTGCTAGCAGCTTAGGAAGCGGGAGGGCCCCCTACAATGAGCAGTTCTTC. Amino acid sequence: CASSLGSGRAPYNEQFF.

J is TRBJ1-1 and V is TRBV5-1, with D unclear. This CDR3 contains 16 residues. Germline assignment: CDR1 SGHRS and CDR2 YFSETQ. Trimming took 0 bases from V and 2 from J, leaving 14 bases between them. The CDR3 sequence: CASSLGSVGYNTEAFF. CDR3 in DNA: TGCGCCAGCAGCTTGGGGTCGGTTGGTTACAACACTGAAGCTTTCTTT.

The CDR3 spells CALPGQGLPGELFF. CDR3 bases: TGTGCCTTACCGGGACAGGGCTTGCCCGGGGAGCTGTTTTTT. V and J are TRBV30 and TRBJ2-2, with 9 bases aligning to TRBD1. V lost 7 bases and J lost 6; bases outside the gene matches: 9. The germline CDR1 and CDR2 sequences are GTSNPN and SVGIG (reference sequence). There are 14 residues in the CDR3.

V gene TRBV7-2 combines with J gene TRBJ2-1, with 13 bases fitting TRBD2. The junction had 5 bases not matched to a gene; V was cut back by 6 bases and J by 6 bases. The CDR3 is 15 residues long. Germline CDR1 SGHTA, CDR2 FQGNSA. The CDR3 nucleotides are TGTGCCAGCAGGGCCGGGACTAGCGGGACCAATGAGCAGTTCTTC. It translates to CASRAGTSGTNEQFF.

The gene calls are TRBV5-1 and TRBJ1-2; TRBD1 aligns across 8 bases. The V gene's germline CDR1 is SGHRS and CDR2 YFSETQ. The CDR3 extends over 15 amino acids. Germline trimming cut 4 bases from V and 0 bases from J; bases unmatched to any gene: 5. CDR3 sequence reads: CASSADRVANYGYTF. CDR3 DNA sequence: TGCGCCAGCAGCGCGGACAGGGTTGCTAACTATGGCTACACCTTC.

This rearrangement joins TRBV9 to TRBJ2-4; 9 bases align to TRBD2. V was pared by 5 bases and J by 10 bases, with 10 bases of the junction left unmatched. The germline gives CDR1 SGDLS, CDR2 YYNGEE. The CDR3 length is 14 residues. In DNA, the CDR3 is TGTGCCAGCAGGGTCCCGGGACTAGCTTTGATTCAGTACTTC. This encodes CASRVPGLALIQYF.